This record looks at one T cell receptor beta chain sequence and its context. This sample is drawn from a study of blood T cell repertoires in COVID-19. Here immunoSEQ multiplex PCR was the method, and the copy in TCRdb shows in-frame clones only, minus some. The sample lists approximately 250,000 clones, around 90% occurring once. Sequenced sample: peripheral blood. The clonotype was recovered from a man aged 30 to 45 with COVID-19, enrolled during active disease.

CDR3 in amino acids: CASSRQGVNEQYF. Here the CDR3 DNA reads TGTGCCAGCAGTAGACAGGGGGTCAACGAGCAGTACTTC. The chain carries TRBV27 and TRBJ2-7, with 9 bases matching TRBD1. The CDR3 has 13 amino acids. Looked up from germline, CDR1 is MNHEY and CDR2 is SMNVEV (reference sequence). The V segment lost 5 bases and the J segment 5 bases; nucleotides outside the gene matches: 4.